The sequence of this T cell receptor beta chain was determined in a study of neurological immune-mediated disorders. Template-switch 5'RACE cDNA synthesis added a 10-nucleotide unique molecular identifier. TCRdb re-derived calls from the 5' RACE reads in MiXCR, one entry per CDR3 protein. The sample carries 65,000 to 95,000 distinct CDR3 sequences, 5% to 5.5% recorded once. This clonotype was recorded at least ten times. This CDR3 is built from 13 residues. The germline V and J ends were trimmed by 6 bases and 3 bases, with 11 bases remaining between them. Germline CDR1 and CDR2: SEHNR and FQNEAQ (reference sequence).

The chain has TRBV7-9 and TRBJ1-1; a weak D match, TRBD1 (5 bases). Sequencing was performed on PBMCs. The clonotype originates from a woman aged 30 to 39 with multiple sclerosis. CDR3 in DNA: TGTGCCAGCAGGGGACCCGTCTACACTGAAGCTTTCTTT. Translated: CASRGPVYTEAFF.